This TCR beta chain was found in a study of cytomegalovirus exposure and HLA in healthy donors (dated by TCRdb to between 2016 and 2019). For context, the study as a whole: According to an earlier analysis of 550 to 750 of the donors, about 170 million T cells yielded 90 million to 130 million unique TCR beta sequences and less than 300 Gb of sequence data. Genome-wide SNP genotypes for about 60% of the 666 donors were used in a later genetic analysis, which treated that subset as a discovery cohort. An earlier analysis of 587 of the donors used high-throughput TCR beta sequencing to judge whether each TCR beta V gene segment behaved as functional or pseudogenic. In addition to the first cohort of 650 to 800 subjects, a separate validation cohort of some 120 different subjects was used. Alongside the repertoire data, information on donor age, sex, ethnicity and CMV serostatus was compiled. The study aimed to test whether cataloging public T cell receptors could reveal signatures of past pathogen exposure. About 5 DR-DQ haplotypes were handled as single units for association and clustering, since linkage in the cohort was strong. To study patterns of TCR occurrence, a later analysis re-analyzed previously published TCR beta repertoires from several hundred donors and added high-resolution HLA genotyping. Rather than using new phenotypic data, the later analysis identified candidate immune exposures from TCR beta sequences and from how often those sequences occurred across donors. Among some 400 genotyped donors of the cohort, an average of approximately 240,000 unique TCR beta nucleotide sequences was sequenced per donor, of which roughly 18% were non-productive. Roughly 300 gigabases of sequencing data and around 80 million unique TCR sequences made up an early release that covered under 750 HLA-typed donors. Both class I and class II loci were covered by HLA typing, at four-digit resolution. High-throughput TCR immunosequencing, statistical association of individual TCRs with disease status, and machine learning were combined to predict cytomegalovirus infection status. The number of typed donors differed by locus: about 620-630 for A, B, C, DRB1 and DQB1; 500 to 550 for DQA1; roughly 600 for DPA1; and some 470 for DPB1. Of the 300 to 400 genotyped donors, about 80% fell in the genetic ancestry cluster associated with self-reported Caucasian donors. All discovery cohort repertoires had been generated on a single sequencing platform. The study profiled the T cell repertoires of hundreds of subjects by immunosequencing and related them to cytomegalovirus serostatus.

CDR1 and CDR2 (LNHDA, SQIVND) derive from the germline V gene (reference sequence). Trimming costs V 7 bases and J 7 bases, and their ends lie 20 bases apart. The CDR3 covers 14 residues, taking in both the cysteine and the phenylalanine. The DNA shown is the 42-base CDR3, in frame from base 1. The cohort was made up of several hundred healthy bone marrow donors. At the time of sampling, every cohort member was nominally healthy, though immune exposures that went unrecorded were likely present. The donor tested CMV seropositive and was one of the 289 seropositive cohort members. Each donor provided a peripheral blood sample, and peripheral blood mononuclear cells were used for TCR beta sequencing. Genomic DNA extraction from the blood cell samples was performed with the Qiagen DNeasy Blood Extraction Kit. Comments on this clone: It lacks a known antigen.

Libraries were prepared through the immunoSEQ multiplex PCR assay. A mixture of 60 forward primers for TCR Vbeta segments and 13 reverse primers for TCR Jbeta segments was used in the multiplex PCR. Amplification of the CDR3 region of rearranged TCR beta genes was performed with a multiplex PCR assay on genomic DNA. Amplified TCR beta libraries were sequenced as 87-base-pair reads on the Illumina HiSeq System. For the original study's pipeline: A later analysis counted tens of millions of unique TCR beta chains across the 670 or so repertoires, and 10 million to 11 million of these chains were shared by at least two donors. A nearest-neighbor algorithm error-corrected the raw reads and collapsed the reads into unique sequences, merging closely related sequences to remove PCR and sequencing errors. CDR3 sequences were aligned to IMGT reference sequences to assign V, D and J gene segments. For a sequence to be retained, a match of at least six nucleotides was required to both a V gene segment and a J gene segment. A rearrangement was called productive if the CDR3 had no stop codons and remained in frame with V and J, and every other rearrangement was called non-productive. CDR3 was defined according to IMGT convention as the region running from the second conserved V-encoded cysteine to the conserved J-encoded phenylalanine. The earlier analysis of about 590 of the donors excluded sequences that lacked an unambiguous match to a single V gene segment. In an earlier analysis of about 590 of the donors, a V segment was called functional when productive rearrangements were above 56.7%, and segregating when the standard deviation between donors exceeded 5%. To diagnose cytomegalovirus status from the catalog of TCR beta chain sequences, a statistical classification framework was built. A later analysis assigned V and J genes by comparing TCR nucleotide sequences with IMGT/GENE-DB human TR gene sequences. The TCRdist pipeline was used in a later analysis to assign CDR3 sequences and most-parsimonious VDJ recombination scenarios. In a later analysis, each TCR beta chain was defined by its CDR3 amino acid sequence together with its V-gene family, and reads without a unique V-gene family were excluded. To address suspected cross-contamination and a sequencing artifact, a later analysis removed some 620 highly shared, low-generation-probability nucleotide sequences. For each public chain, a later analysis derived a clonal expansion index from normalized ranks of inferred template counts within each repertoire. A later analysis computed generation probabilities with a VDJ recombination model fitted to out-of-frame rearrangements, and checked the results against IGoR. A later analysis scored TCR-TCR, TCR-HLA and TCR-CMV co-occurrence with hypergeometric tests, applying a repertoire-size bias correction to TCR pairs. False discovery rates were estimated in a later analysis by permuting HLA or CMV assignments 20 times. In a later analysis, co-occurring TCRs were grouped with DBSCAN, and TCRdist sequence similarity was added when clustering was performed within HLA-allele-positive subsets. Co-occurrence clustering excluded repertoires with fewer than 30,000 or more than 120,000 public chains, plus five with anomalous nucleotide sharing. TCRdb re-hosts the immuneACCESS table, in-frame sequences only. Its copies lack some clones; in the studies checked, an unresolved V gene accounts for under half of them, and the cause for the rest is not known. That table gives V, J and clone size, and the DNA gave D and trimming. This sample's table lists 150,000 to 200,000 clones. The ten largest clones capture around 0.79% of the sample.

The research as a whole found: Because the 87-base-pair reads could not distinguish some IMGT-functional V segments, including TRBV6-2 and TRBV6-3, those segments were excluded. A further reported finding was that TCR beta sequences accurately predicted the HLA-A and HLA-B alleles for most subjects in the first cohort. Specific HLA alleles were associated with 18,000 or so TCR beta sequences at a false discovery rate of 0.05 in a later analysis. In a later analysis, several top co-occurrence clusters were reported to appear linked to parvovirus B19, influenza, CMV and Epstein-Barr virus. In a later analysis, TCR association rates were found to vary across HLA loci, with the most associated TCRs seen for DRB1 alleles and the fewest for HLA-C alleles. A cluster of highly shared sequence variants was judged likely to represent a technical artifact of the sequencing pipeline. The earlier analysis of almost 600 of the donors excluded some 15 rarely observed V segments, including chromosome 9 orphons, because counts were too low. For the cohort, immune exposure information was limited to CMV serostatus. Because HLA typing was unavailable for some donors at each locus, only the typed subset was used in association tests. The classifier was reported to diagnose cytomegalovirus status with high specificity and sensitivity in both the original cohort and the validation cohort. Across donors, most TCR sequences were observed very rarely, whereas some public TCRs were present in many individuals. The study listed 170 or so TCR beta chains as associated with cytomegalovirus. Sequencing depth was assumed to be roughly uniform across donors in the presence/absence analyses, though that assumption may not hold. According to a later analysis, most CMV-associated TCR beta chains appeared to be HLA-restricted, and the HLA associations seemed to be driven largely by CMV exposure. According to the authors, the approach could potentially be generalized to other disease states and immunological phenotypes. In vitro tests confirmed that three of the cytomegalovirus-associated TCR beta chains recognize cytomegalovirus antigens. In a later analysis, HLA-associated TCR beta chains showed more clonal expansion and lower generation probabilities than non-associated chains that were equally common. When HLA alleles, especially DR and DQ, strongly co-occurred, attributing TCR associations to individual alleles was difficult. The cohort was sequenced for TCR beta chains only, and without alpha or paired-chain data the features that could be detected were limited. In a later genetic analysis, a missense DCLRE1C variant was associated with V-gene and J-gene trimming of TCR beta chains, and the association was replicated in an independent cohort. According to a later genetic analysis, donors in an Asian-associated ancestry cluster had fewer N-insertions in productive TCRs than the approximately 700-donor mean. In an earlier analysis of some 640 of the donors, most TCR beta V segments were observed in productive rearrangements about 90% or about 30% of the time, broadly matching IMGT annotations. Linkage disequilibrium might explain the correlated functional status among segregating V segments, but an unknown experimental factor could not be ruled out.

Here the chain combines TRBV19 and TRBJ2-7, with TRBD1 as a weak D call on 5 bases. Input material: PBMCs. This receptor was identified in a woman between 18 and 29 years old in good health and CMV-seropositive. CDR3 sequence: CASTVTGFGREQYF. The DNA sequence is as follows: TGTGCCAGTACCGTCACAGGATTTGGTAGGGAGCAGTACTTC.